The entry that follows covers one T cell receptor (beta chain) sequence. Its antigen is still unknown. PCR employed 60 Vbeta and 13 Jbeta primers. Here immunoSEQ multiplex PCR was the method, and the copy in TCRdb shows in-frame clones only, minus some. Seen here are hundreds of thousands of clones, around 80% observed once, and the top ten hold about 3.8%. The data stem from a study of cytomegalovirus exposure and HLA in healthy donors. The study's findings and limits: It has been reported that TCR beta sequences accurately predicted the HLA-A and HLA-B alleles of most subjects. With high specificity and sensitivity, the classifier reportedly diagnosed cytomegalovirus status. Presence/absence analyses took donor sequencing depth as roughly uniform. Rare TCR sequences dominated, though some public TCRs recurred in many donors.

The TCR originated in a male donor in good health and CMV-seronegative. Sequenced: PBMCs.

CDR3 nucleotides: TGTGCCAGCAGGACAGAAGCCACCGGGGAGCTGTTTTTT. It is translated as CASRTEATGELFF. The chain links TRBV5-4 to TRBJ2-2, with a possible D match to TRBD1 (5 bases). V was trimmed by 5 bases and J by 4 bases, leaving 9 bases between them. Germline V gene data show CDR1 as SGHNT and CDR2 as YYREEE (reference sequence). This CDR3 comprises 13 residues.